These T cell receptor beta chains were read from a single sample in a study of blood T cell repertoires in COVID-19. Profiling relied on immunoSEQ multiplex PCR, and the TCRdb table lists in-frame clones only, not all of them. The table has roughly 200,000 clones, 75% to 90% seen once; the top ten hold 4.5% to 5.5%. Sequenced material: PBMCs or T cells enriched from blood (not recorded which). All receptors derive from a young woman who had been exposed to COVID-19. The CDR3 runs from the conserved cysteine through the conserved F or W. A D gene is named only where the DNA matches it firmly. The listing skips clone size in some rows; elsewhere it reads once, few, many or a size class.

j_gene: TRBJ2-7
d_gene: TRBD1
v_gene: TRBV6-5
abundance: NA
CDR3nt: TGTGCCAGCAGGGAGGACAGGGTTCCCTACGAGCAGTACTTC
CDR3aa: CASREDRVPYEQYF

j_gene: TRBJ2-7
d_gene: TRBD2
v_gene: TRBV11-3
abundance: NA
CDR3nt: TGTGCCAGCAGCCCTAACCTGTTTACTAGCGGGGGACTGGGGGAGCAGTACTTC
CDR3aa: CASSPNLFTSGGLGEQYF

j_gene: TRBJ2-2
d_gene: TRBD1
v_gene: TRBV4-1
abundance: NA
CDR3nt: TGCGCCAGCAGCCCAATGACAGGGGAGGGGGAGCTGTTTTTT
CDR3aa: CASSPMTGEGELFF

j_gene: TRBJ2-2
d_gene: NA
v_gene: TRBV19
abundance: NA
CDR3nt: TGTGCCAGTAGGGCTAGAGACCGGGAGCTGTTTTTT
CDR3aa: CASRARDRELFF

j_gene: TRBJ2-2
d_gene: TRBD1
v_gene: TRBV7-8
abundance: NA
CDR3nt: TGTGCCACCCCTTGGGACAGGGGGCGAATCACCGGGGAGCTGTTTTTT
CDR3aa: CATPWDRGRITGELFF

j_gene: TRBJ2-7
d_gene: TRBD1
v_gene: TRBV9
abundance: few
CDR3nt: TGTGCCAGCAGCCTGGGGACAGACGCCGAGCAGTACTTC
CDR3aa: CASSLGTDAEQYF

j_gene: TRBJ2-7
d_gene: TRBD2
v_gene: TRBV7-2
abundance: NA
CDR3nt: TGTGCCAGCAGCTTAGGCGGACTAGCGGTCAACTACGAGCAGTACTTC
CDR3aa: CASSLGGLAVNYEQYF

j_gene: TRBJ1-4
d_gene: TRBD1
v_gene: TRBV9
abundance: NA
CDR3nt: TGTGCCAGCAGCGTAGGGCAGGGGGCGATTGAAAAACTGTTTTTT
CDR3aa: CASSVGQGAIEKLFF

j_gene: TRBJ2-3
d_gene: NA
v_gene: TRBV24-1
abundance: NA
CDR3nt: TGTGCCACCAGTGGAAGAAACAGGGGACTTAGCACAGATACGCAGTATTTT
CDR3aa: CATSGRNRGLSTDTQYF

j_gene: TRBJ2-1
d_gene: NA
v_gene: TRBV28
abundance: NA
CDR3nt: TGTGCCAGCAGTTTATACAGGACGGGCCATGAGCAGTTCTTC
CDR3aa: CASSLYRTGHEQFF

j_gene: TRBJ1-2
d_gene: NA
v_gene: TRBV4-1
abundance: NA
CDR3nt: TGCGCCAGCAGCCAAGATGGGCAGGGGATCTATGGCTACACCTTC
CDR3aa: CASSQDGQGIYGYTF

j_gene: TRBJ2-7
d_gene: TRBD1
v_gene: TRBV11-2
abundance: NA
CDR3nt: TGTGCCAGCAGCTTAGGGACAGGGGCGTACGAGCAGTACTTC
CDR3aa: CASSLGTGAYEQYF

j_gene: TRBJ1-6
d_gene: NA
v_gene: TRBV5-6
abundance: NA
CDR3nt: TGTGCCAGCAGCTTGGAACGGTATAATTCACCCCTCCACTTT
CDR3aa: CASSLERYNSPLHF

j_gene: TRBJ1-2
d_gene: NA
v_gene: TRBV5-1
abundance: NA
CDR3nt: TGCGCCAGCAGCTGGGGGCAGGGGTCGGTTGGCTACACCTTC
CDR3aa: CASSWGQGSVGYTF

j_gene: TRBJ1-2
d_gene: TRBD1
v_gene: TRBV6-5
abundance: few
CDR3nt: TGTGCCAGCAGTACAGGGGGAAGGGGCTACACCTTC
CDR3aa: CASSTGGRGYTF

j_gene: TRBJ1-2
d_gene: NA
v_gene: TRBV3-1/TRBV3-2
abundance: NA
CDR3nt: TGTGCCAGCAGCCAAGAGGTCGGACAGTCGGGCTACACCTTC
CDR3aa: CASSQEVGQSGYTF

j_gene: TRBJ1-2
d_gene: NA
v_gene: TRBV5-4
abundance: NA
CDR3nt: TGTGCCAGCAGCTTGGTGGGAGGGGATGGCTACACCTTC
CDR3aa: CASSLVGGDGYTF